The 7 T cell receptor beta chains reported below all come from one sample, sequenced in a study of regulatory T cells in long-lasting Graves disease. Time point specified: newly diagnosed GD, antithyroid drugs for less than 3 months. Extracted RNA from PBMCs served as the source of the TCR library. Both iRepertoire HTBI primers and Arm-PCR of CDR3 regions were used to build the TCR beta libraries. Via MiXCR, TCRdb re-called the multiplex PCR reads, giving one row per CDR3 protein. Counted here are 250,000 or so distinct CDR3 sequences, around 20% occurring once; the ten biggest clones make up approximately 15%. The sample consisted of peripheral blood mononuclear cells (PBMCs), taken at new diagnosis, from a patient treated with antithyroid drugs. These receptor sequences come from a female donor with Graves disease.

This clonotype was counted at least ten times. The V gene is TRBV7-2, the J gene TRBJ1-4; D uncertain. V was shortened by 7 bases and J by 5 bases, with 11 bases between the two germline ends. This CDR3 region has 13 residues. Germline V lookup: CDR1 SGHTA, CDR2 FQGNSA. The CDR3 DNA is TGTGCCAGCACCCCTACAAGGAATGAAAAACTGTTTTTT. This translates into CASTPTRNEKLFF. The complete variable domain, with remaining parts taken from reference TRBV7-2 and TRBJ1-4, reads GAGVSQSPSNKVTEKGKDVELRCDPISGHTALYWYRQSLGQGLEFLIYFQGNSAPDKSGLPSDRFSAERTGGSVSTLTIQRTQQEDSAVYLCASTPTRNEKLFFGSGTQLSVL.

The chain employs TRBV20-1 and TRBJ2-1; 13 nucleotides align to TRBD2. V dropped 5 bases and J dropped 6; count of bases not matched to a gene: 7. This CDR3 is 15 amino acids long. Germline CDR1 and CDR2: DFQATT and SNEGSKA (reference sequence). DNA of the CDR3: TGCAGTGCTCCATGGACTAGCGGGAGTAGCAATGAGCAGTTCTTC. It codes for CSAPWTSGSSNEQFF.

The table lists this clonotype with a few counts. The chain combines TRBV6-5 with TRBJ1-2; no clear D. V was clipped by 1 base and J by 1 base, with 7 bases between them. CDR3 length: 14 amino acids. Looked up from germline, CDR1 is MNHEY and CDR2 is SVGAGI. This CDR3 is CASSYYSVNYGYTF. The CDR3 bases are TGTGCCAGCAGTTACTATAGCGTTAACTATGGCTACACCTTC.

This clonotype was seen repeatedly, ten times or more. The chain couples TRBV28 to TRBJ2-7, with 10 bases matching TRBD1. The J segment lost 3 bases and the V segment lost 0 bases, leaving 2 bases of the junction unmatched. The CDR3 runs 15 residues. Looked up from germline, CDR1 is MDHEN and CDR2 is SYDVKM. The CDR3 loop reads CASSLWTGGLYEQYF. The CDR3 nucleotides are TGTGCCAGCAGTTTATGGACAGGGGGCCTCTACGAGCAGTACTTC.

This clonotype was seen many times. The chain is built from TRBV28 and TRBJ2-7; 7 bases are a match to TRBD1. The CDR3 has 14 residues. J lost 5 bases, V lost 3 bases, and 7 bases had no gene match. CDR1 and CDR2 from the germline V gene are MDHEN and SYDVKM. DNA of the CDR3: TGTGCCAGCAGTTTGGGGAGACAGGGCGACGAGCAGTACTTC. Protein product: CASSLGRQGDEQYF.

Worth noting for this clonotype: A far larger clone is off by one base, so a read error is likely. This chain links TRBV27 with TRBJ2-1; the match to TRBD2 covers 12 bases. This CDR3 has 17 residues. V trimming: 6 bases; J trimming: 10 bases; junction bases outside the gene matches: 16. The germline gives CDR1 MNHEY, CDR2 SMNVEV (reference sequence). This CDR3 reads CASSPPPRLAGAYEQFF. The CDR3 DNA is TGTGCCAGCAGCCCCCCGCCTCGACTAGCGGGGGCCTACGAGCAGTTCTTC.

This clonotype was counted ten times or more. V usage is TRBV7-6 and J usage is TRBJ2-3; 9 bases match TRBD1. From germline, CDR1 is SGHVS and CDR2 FNYEAQ. Trimming removed 5 bases from V and 3 bases from J; junction bases left unmatched: 9. This CDR3 has 16 residues. The CDR3 sequence is CASSPTGGARTDTQYF. The CDR3 coding sequence is TGTGCCAGCAGCCCTACAGGGGGCGCAAGGACAGATACGCAGTATTTT. The entire variable domain, with the rest obtained from reference TRBV7-6 and TRBJ2-3, is as follows: GAGVSQSPRYKVTKRGQDVALRCDPISGHVSLYWYRQALGQGPEFLTYFNYEAQQDKSGLPNDRFSAERPEGSISTLTIQRTEQRDSAMYRCASSPTGGARTDTQYFGPGTRLTVL.